The 21 T cell receptor beta chains reported below all come from one sample, sequenced in a study of regulatory T cells in long-lasting Graves disease. Arm-PCR of CDR3 regions with iRepertoire HTBI primers generated TCR beta libraries. Each CDR3 protein gets one entry after TCRdb re-called the multiplex PCR reads with MiXCR. There are 440,000 or so distinct CDR3 sequences in the sample; 16% occur only once, and roughly a tenth lies in the top ten. The time point here: newly diagnosed GD, antithyroid drugs for less than 3 months. Extracted PBMC RNA gave rise to the TCR library. This sample was also put to use in a study of T cells in Graves' hyperthyroidism and ophthalmopathy.

This material consisted of peripheral blood mononuclear cells (PBMCs), taken at new diagnosis, from a patient treated with antithyroid drugs. All receptors come from a woman in her twenties or thirties with Graves disease.

This clonotype was found many times. This chain connects TRBV12-5 to TRBJ1-2; D unclear. V dropped 4 bases and J dropped 0 bases, with 12 bases sitting between them. Germline assignment: CDR1 LGHNT and CDR2 FRNRAP. CDR3 size: 15 residues. CDR3 region: CASGSNDGTNYGYTF. The CDR3 DNA reads TGTGCTAGTGGTTCAAATGACGGAACTAACTATGGCTACACCTTC.

This clonotype was seen only a few times. The chain recombines TRBV5-6 with TRBJ1-4; D call uncertain. Trimming stripped 4 bases from V and 1 base from J, with 14 bases between. The CDR3 sequence is 16 residues long. From germline, CDR1 is SGHDT and CDR2 YYEEEE. CDR3 nucleotides: TGTGCCAGCAGCGCGGGGAAGTTGAGAACTAATGAAAAACTGTTTTTT. As protein: CASSAGKLRTNEKLFF.

This clonotype was counted ten times or more. CDR3 sequence reads: CASSPRARSSYNEQFF. CDR3 nucleotide sequence: TGTGCCAGCAGCCCCCGGGCGCGGAGCTCCTACAATGAGCAGTTCTTC. The chain recombines TRBV5-4 with TRBJ2-1, with unresolved D. Deletions cut 4 bases from V and 0 bases from J, with 14 bases between. The CDR3 runs to 16 residues. Per the germline V gene, CDR1 is SGHNT and CDR2 is YYREEE (reference sequence).

Ten or more counts support this clonotype. The chain uses TRBV6-5 and TRBJ2-5; 9 nucleotides align to TRBD1. Germline CDR1 and CDR2: MNHEY and SVGAGI. The CDR3 extends over 16 amino acids. V lost 0 bases, J lost 5 bases, and 7 bases stayed unmatched. The CDR3: CASSYSGQGGEETQYF. The CDR3 bases are TGTGCCAGCAGTTACTCGGGACAGGGAGGGGAGGAGACCCAGTACTTC.

A few counts support this clonotype. This chain's CDR3 is CSARNSGRSRYEQYF. DNA of the CDR3: TGCAGTGCTAGGAATAGCGGGAGAAGTCGCTACGAGCAGTACTTC. V and J are TRBV20-1 and TRBJ2-7, with 9 bases fitting TRBD2. Germline-derived CDR1 and CDR2 are DFQATT and SNEGSKA (reference sequence). The CDR3 totals 15 residues. J gave up 3 bases and V 3 bases, and 9 bases lay outside the gene matches.

The V gene is TRBV10-3, the J gene TRBJ2-7; D is ambiguous. V lost 0 bases and J 0 bases, leaving 3 bases between the germline ends. The germline V gene has CDR1 ENHRY and CDR2 SYGVKD. The CDR3 runs 13 residues. CDR3 loop: CAISESSSYEQYF. The CDR3 DNA reads as TGTGCCATCAGTGAGTCCTCCTCCTACGAGCAGTACTTC.

This chain joins TRBV5-5 and TRBJ2-2; D might be TRBD2 (6 bases). V lost 2 bases and J lost 2, with 10 bases in between. Per germline, CDR1 SGHKS and CDR2 YYEKEE (reference sequence). The CDR3 length is 15 residues. CDR3 sequence: CASSFGGRNTGELFF. CDR3 bases: TGTGCCAGCAGCTTCGGAGGGCGAAACACCGGGGAGCTGTTTTTT.

This rearrangement joins TRBV6-2 or TRBV6-3 to TRBJ1-5; perhaps TRBD1 as D (5 bases). The CDR3 is made up of 19 amino acids. The germline V and J ends were trimmed by 0 bases and 2 bases, with 20 bases remaining between them. CDR1 is MNHEY and CDR2 is SVGEGT in the germline V gene. In DNA form, the CDR3 reads TGTGCCAGCAGTTACTCGCGGGCCGGGGCATCTCGGGGCAATCAGCCCCAGCATTTT. It encodes CASSYSRAGASRGNQPQHF.

In this sample, this clonotype turned up a few times. The gene calls are TRBV7-9 and TRBJ2-5, with TRBD2 matching over 10 bases. The ends lost 8 bases at V and 5 bases at J; junction bases unmatched: 14. CDR3 length equals 16 residues. The germline V gene has CDR1 SEHNR and CDR2 FQNEAQ (reference sequence). The CDR3: CASPDGLAGVSETQYF. The CDR3 DNA reads TGTGCCAGCCCCGATGGGCTAGCGGGAGTTAGTGAGACCCAGTACTTC.

This clonotype was picked up many times. The chain recombines TRBV11-1 with TRBJ2-3; 8 nucleotides line up with TRBD2. The CDR3 sequence is 16 residues long. From germline, CDR1 is SGHAT and CDR2 FQDESV (reference sequence). After removal of 4 bases from V and 1 base from J, the junction contained 7 bases not matched to a gene. The CDR3: CASSWRRAGGTDTQYF. CDR3 nucleotides: TGTGCCAGCAGCTGGCGAAGAGCGGGGGGCACAGATACGCAGTATTTT.

About this clonotype: A much more abundant neighbour one base away suggests this may be a read error. J is TRBJ2-1 and V is TRBV20-1, with 13 positions matching TRBD2. Germline values: CDR1 DFQATT, CDR2 SNEGSKA (reference sequence). CDR3 length: 16 amino acids. V shed 0 bases, J shed 10 bases, and the junction held 9 bases outside the gene matches. The CDR3 sequence: CSARDRLAGGSYEQFF. The CDR3 bases are TGCAGTGCTAGAGACCGACTAGCGGGAGGCTCCTACGAGCAGTTCTTC.

A few counts support this clonotype. This rearrangement joins TRBV6-2 or TRBV6-3 to TRBJ2-2; 7 nucleotides agree with TRBD2. The CDR3 totals 15 residues. The V gene's germline CDR1 is MNHEY and CDR2 SVGEGT. The V and J ends lost 3 bases and 3 bases, in that order; junction bases with no gene match: 4. CDR3: CASSYGSGDTGELFF. The CDR3 DNA reads TGTGCCAGCAGTTATGGGAGCGGGGACACCGGGGAGCTGTTTTTT.

In its sample, this clonotype was seen many times. This chain connects TRBV28 to TRBJ2-7; D is undetermined. V lost 5 bases to trimming and J lost 1 base, with 15 bases between them. Germline-derived CDR1 and CDR2 are MDHEN and SYDVKM. CDR3 length: 15 residues. The CDR3 coding sequence is TGTGCCAGCAGTGGCCCCGTATCACTTTCCTACGAGCAGTACTTC. Protein: CASSGPVSLSYEQYF.

V usage is TRBV27 and J usage is TRBJ2-7, with TRBD2 matching 7 bases. The germline V gene encodes CDR1 MNHEY and CDR2 SMNVEV (reference sequence). This CDR3 has 13 amino acids. V was clipped by 8 bases and J by 6 bases; unmatched bases: 10. The CDR3, as DNA: TGTGCCAGCCGAGGACTAGTTGCGCGCGAGCAGTACTTC. It specifies CASRGLVAREQYF.

The table lists this clonotype with a count of one. Being one base from a much bigger clone, this may be a read error. The J gene is TRBJ2-7, the V gene TRBV28; no reliable D call. V lost 6 bases, J lost 5 bases, and 14 bases lay in between. The V gene's germline CDR1 is MDHEN and CDR2 SYDVKM. The CDR3 is made up of 13 amino acids. CDR3 DNA sequence: TGTGCCAGCAGCTCTATGGGCCCCGACGAGCAGTACTTC. Translating gives CASSSMGPDEQYF.

This clonotype has a count of ten or more. The DNA of the CDR3 is TGTGCCAGCAGATCTTCAGGGACAGCTAATCAGCCCCAGCATTTT. Its translation: CASRSSGTANQPQHF. The chain combines TRBV28 with TRBJ1-5; 7 bases map to TRBD1. The CDR3 sequence is 15 residues long. The germline V gene has CDR1 MDHEN and CDR2 SYDVKM. V dropped 6 bases and J dropped 4; count of bases not matched to a gene: 9.

The V and J genes are TRBV6-2 or TRBV6-3 and TRBJ2-1; tentatively, D is TRBD1 (6 bases). Germline V gene data show CDR1 as MNHEY and CDR2 as SVGEGT. The CDR3 loop spans 16 amino acids. The ends were cut back, 2 bases at V and 4 bases at J, with 15 bases in the middle. CDR3 residues: CASSYGPGTGYNEQFF. CDR3 coding DNA: TGTGCCAGCAGTTACGGGCCGGGCACAGGGTACAATGAGCAGTTCTTC.

This clonotype showed up many times. The rearrangement links TRBV11-2 to TRBJ2-3; TRBD2 aligns across 9 bases. The CDR3 totals 16 residues. In germline, CDR1 is SGHAT, CDR2 FQNNGV. Unmatched junction bases numbered 13, after V lost 6 bases and J lost 6 bases. CDR3: CASRQLAGQTFDTQYF. For the CDR3, the DNA is TGTGCCAGCAGACAACTAGCGGGCCAGACGTTTGATACGCAGTATTTT. The whole variable domain, filled in from reference TRBV11-2 and TRBJ2-3, reads EAGVAQSPRYKIIEKRQSVAFWCNPISGHATLYWYQQILGQGPKLLIQFQNNGVVDDSQLPKDRFSAERLKGVDSTLKIQPAKLEDSAVYLCASRQLAGQTFDTQYFGPGTRLTVL.

The chain carries TRBV28 and TRBJ1-4; no firm D call. The CDR3 is 14 amino acids. Trimming shortened V by 4 bases and J by 8 bases, and 14 bases separated the two germline ends. CDR1 and CDR2 from the germline V gene are MDHEN and SYDVKM. CDR3 residues: CASSSIQAIEKLFF. CDR3 in DNA: TGTGCCAGCAGTTCCATCCAGGCTATAGAAAAACTGTTTTTT.

This clonotype came up many times. V usage is TRBV6-6 and J usage is TRBJ2-3; 11 bases are a match to TRBD2. The CDR3 is 18 residues long. The junction had 5 bases not matched to a gene; V was cut back by 0 bases and J by 0 bases. Germline values: CDR1 MNHNY, CDR2 SVGAGI (reference sequence). The CDR3 DNA follows: TGTGCCAGCAGTTACTCGGGGACTAGCGGTTCTAGCACAGATACGCAGTATTTT. This sequence encodes CASSYSGTSGSSTDTQYF.

This clonotype was counted many times. The J gene is TRBJ2-7, the V gene TRBV6-2 or TRBV6-3, with no clear D. V dropped 4 bases and J dropped 0 bases, with 19 bases sitting between them. CDR1 and CDR2 from the germline V gene are MNHEY and SVGEGT. The CDR3 extends over 17 amino acids. CDR3 in amino acids: CASSSRLRLRSSYEQYF. The DNA for the CDR3 is TGTGCCAGCAGTTCCCGTTTGCGGCTGAGGAGCTCCTACGAGCAGTACTTC.